These 30 T cell receptor beta chains share one sample of origin, sequenced in a study of CD8 T cells in ankylosing spondylitis. TCRdb redid the calling of the 5' RACE reads with MiXCR, one entry per CDR3 protein. The top ten clones hold around 30% of a sample with 270,000 or so distinct CDR3 sequences, about 20% of them seen once. Sequenced: blood, either unsorted or a sorted T cell fraction (not recorded which). The receptor source for this set is a male donor with ankylosing spondylitis or in good health (not recorded which).

This clonotype was seen a few times. This sequence joins TRBV27 and TRBJ1-6; 7 bases line up with TRBD1. V trimming: 6 bases; J trimming: 4 bases; junction bases outside the gene matches: 3. The CDR3 is 14 amino acids. Per the germline V gene, CDR1 is MNHEY and CDR2 is SMNVEV (reference sequence). The CDR3 nucleotides are TGTGCCAGCAGAACCAGGGGGTATAATTCACCCCTCCACTTT. Protein product: CASRTRGYNSPLHF.

This chain joins TRBV18 and TRBJ2-5; D call uncertain. CDR3 length: 13 amino acids. Germline lookup yields CDR1 KGHSH and CDR2 LQKENI. V dropped 3 bases and J dropped 5 bases, with 10 bases sitting between them. CDR3 nucleotide sequence: TGTGCCAGCTCACCCTGGGCAAGCGAGACCCAGTACTTC. This sequence encodes CASSPWASETQYF.

This clonotype was observed a few times. The V and J genes are TRBV6-5 and TRBJ1-2, with TRBD1 as a possible D gene (5 bases). V lost 5 bases and J 0 bases, leaving 10 bases between the germline ends. CDR1 and CDR2 from the germline V gene are MNHEY and SVGAGI. This CDR3 spans 14 amino acids. CDR3 nucleotides: TGTGCCAGCAGTACCGACAGCTCTAACTATGGCTACACCTTC. As protein: CASSTDSSNYGYTF.

V gene TRBV2 combines with J gene TRBJ2-1; 8 nucleotides agree with TRBD2. V lost 7 bases, J lost 0 bases, and 5 bases stayed unmatched. CDR1 and CDR2 from the germline V gene are SNHLY and FYNNEI. The CDR3 runs 15 residues. CDR3 sequence reads: CASTGGLASYNEQFF. CDR3 coding DNA: TGTGCCAGCACTGGAGGACTAGCCTCCTACAATGAGCAGTTCTTC.

Only a few counts were recorded for this clonotype. The chain employs TRBV29-1 and TRBJ2-3; 7 bases line up with TRBD2. The CDR3 loop spans 15 amino acids. Germline-derived CDR1 and CDR2 are SQVTM and ANQGSEA. V dropped 7 bases and J dropped 1; count of bases not matched to a gene: 11. Here the CDR3 DNA reads TGCAGCGGGCCGAGAGCGGGACCGTGCACAGATACGCAGTATTTT. Protein: CSGPRAGPCTDTQYF.

This clonotype appeared once. V is TRBV9 and J is TRBJ1-6, with 9 nucleotides matching TRBD1. The J segment lost 9 bases and the V segment lost 4 bases, leaving 8 bases of the junction unmatched. Per germline, CDR1 SGDLS and CDR2 YYNGEE. The CDR3 has 15 residues. CDR3: CASSPGDRVTSPLHF. For the CDR3, the DNA is TGTGCCAGCAGCCCAGGGGACAGGGTGACTTCACCCCTCCACTTT.

The rearrangement links TRBV29-1 to TRBJ2-2; 9 bases map to TRBD2. Germline V CDR1 and CDR2: SQVTM, ANQGSEA. With V trimmed by 4 bases and J by 3 bases, 6 bases remained unmatched. The CDR3 has 15 residues. The DNA of the CDR3 is TGCAGCGTTGCCACTAGCGGGCCTTACACCGGGGAGCTGTTTTTT. As protein: CSVATSGPYTGELFF.

This clonotype was observed many times. The chain is built from TRBV5-4 and TRBJ2-1; TRBD1 agrees at 8 bases. This CDR3 has 15 amino acids. The V gene end was trimmed by 3 bases and the J gene end by 5 bases; junction bases not matched to a gene: 7. Germline-derived CDR1 and CDR2 are SGHNT and YYREEE (reference sequence). The CDR3 reads CASSSDRVVDNEQFF. CDR3 coding DNA: TGTGCCAGCAGCTCGGACAGGGTAGTCGACAATGAGCAGTTCTTC.

This chain links TRBV28 with TRBJ2-4; unclear D gene. The V gene's germline CDR1 is MDHEN and CDR2 SYDVKM. The V end lost 2 bases, the J end lost 12 bases, and 20 bases lay between the germline ends. The CDR3 is 15 residues long. The CDR3, as DNA: TGTGCCAGCAGTTTAGGTGTTAGGCTAGGAACTAATCAGTACTTC. Its translation is CASSLGVRLGTNQYF. The complete variable domain, with remaining parts taken from reference TRBV28 and TRBJ2-4, reads DVKVTQSSRYLVKRTGEKVFLECVQDMDHENMFWYRQDPGLGLRLIYFSYDVKMKEKGDIPEGYSVSREKKERFSLILESASTNQTSMYLCASSLGVRLGTNQYFGAGTRLSVL.

This clonotype came up a few times. The chain couples TRBV11-2 to TRBJ1-1; D is possibly TRBD1 (6 bases). The length of the CDR3 is 11 residues. The V gene lost 5 bases and the J gene lost 11 bases, with 12 bases spanning the gap. Germline V gene data show CDR1 as SGHAT and CDR2 as FQNNGV. CDR3 amino acids: CASSRGGQAFF. Here the CDR3 DNA reads TGTGCCAGCAGCCGCGGGGGGCAGGCTTTCTTT. Full variable domain (missing parts from reference TRBV11-2 and TRBJ1-1): EAGVAQSPRYKIIEKRQSVAFWCNPISGHATLYWYQQILGQGPKLLIQFQNNGVVDDSQLPKDRFSAERLKGVDSTLKIQPAKLEDSAVYLCASSRGGQAFFGQGTRLTVV.

In this sample, this clonotype turned up a few times. The chain's CDR3 is CASSVGGQETQYF. In DNA, the CDR3 is TGTGCCAGCAGCGTAGGAGGGCAAGAGACCCAGTACTTC. This sequence joins TRBV9 and TRBJ2-5; a weak D match, TRBD2 (5 bases). The CDR3 is made up of 13 amino acids. Germline V lookup: CDR1 SGDLS, CDR2 YYNGEE. The V end was cut by 0 bases, the J end by 2 bases, with 5 bases between.

The chain links TRBV7-9 to TRBJ1-1; no definite D call. V shed 4 bases and J shed 0 bases, with 18 bases lying between them. CDR3 length: 17 amino acids. Germline V gene lookup returns CDR1 SEHNR and CDR2 FQNEAQ (reference sequence). CDR3 DNA sequence: TGTGCCAGCAGCTCACCACTTTCCGGGCCGATGAACACTGAAGCTTTCTTT. Residues: CASSSPLSGPMNTEAFF.

This clonotype was recorded many times. V usage is TRBV5-1 and J usage is TRBJ1-1; maybe TRBD1 (6 bases). This CDR3 spans 17 amino acids. Trimming cost V 3 bases and J 2 bases, with 20 bases left between them. The germline CDR1 and CDR2 sequences are SGHRS and YFSETQ. The CDR3 bases are TGCGCCAGCAGCTCCAATCACGTCAGGGGAGGCAACACTGAAGCTTTCTTT. This gives the protein CASSSNHVRGGNTEAFF.

CDR3 loop: CASSSGLVGTGELFF. CDR3 in DNA: TGTGCCAGCAGCTCGGGACTAGTTGGCACCGGGGAGCTGTTTTTT. The chain employs TRBV7-9 and TRBJ2-2; TRBD2 agrees at 8 bases. The CDR3 consists of 15 residues. Losses at the gene ends were 4 bases for V and 4 bases for J; bases not matched to a gene: 5. The germline V gene encodes CDR1 SEHNR and CDR2 FQNEAQ (reference sequence).

V usage is TRBV7-9 and J usage is TRBJ1-4, with 9 bases fitting TRBD1. V was pared by 5 bases and J by 6 bases, with 10 bases of the junction left unmatched. Germline loops: CDR1 SEHNR, CDR2 FQNEAQ (reference sequence). CDR3 length equals 16 residues. The CDR3 loop reads CASSNPGQGFDEKLFF. In DNA, the CDR3 is TGTGCCAGCAGCAATCCAGGACAGGGGTTTGATGAAAAACTGTTTTTT.

There are many counts of this clonotype. This chain uses TRBV29-1 with TRBJ1-5; D unresolved. V was pared by 4 bases and J by 6 bases, with 13 bases between. The CDR3 sequence is 13 residues long. Germline assignment: CDR1 SQVTM and CDR2 ANQGSEA. CDR3 region: CSVAARVCQPQHF. CDR3 nucleotide sequence: TGCAGCGTTGCGGCCCGGGTGTGTCAGCCCCAGCATTTT.

The chain has TRBV7-6 and TRBJ2-1; tentatively, D is TRBD2 (5 bases). The germline V gene has CDR1 SGHVS and CDR2 FNYEAQ. The V and J ends lost 11 bases and 4 bases respectively, with 18 bases between them. The CDR3 length is 14 residues. In nucleotides, the CDR3 is TGTGCCTCACGCGAGAGGGCAGGATACAATGAGCAGTTCTTC. The encoded protein is CASRERAGYNEQFF.

This chain links TRBV12-3 or TRBV12-4 with TRBJ2-1, with D hard to call. The CDR3 is 12 residues long. Trimming pared 5 bases from V and 13 bases from J, leaving 15 bases between. CDR3 sequence reads: CASSPPSRRQFF. In nucleotides, the CDR3 is TGTGCCAGCAGTCCCCCCTCTAGACGTCAGTTCTTC.

The chain links TRBV7-8 to TRBJ2-7, with 9 bases that match TRBD1. The V segment lost 0 bases and the J segment 3 bases; nucleotides outside the gene matches: 3. Germline CDR1 is SGHVS and CDR2 is FQNEAQ. There are 15 residues in the CDR3. Written as DNA, the CDR3 is TGTGCCAGCAGCTTAGCTCTGGGACAGGGCTACGAGCAGTACTTC. Protein: CASSLALGQGYEQYF.

J is TRBJ1-3 and V is TRBV7-6, with D maybe TRBD1 (6 bases). The CDR3 has 16 amino acids. Germline assignment: CDR1 SGHVS and CDR2 FNYEAQ. V dropped 0 bases and J dropped 4 bases, with 13 bases sitting between them. The CDR3 protein is CASSLALGASGNTIYF. Written as DNA, the CDR3 is TGTGCCAGCAGCTTAGCCTTGGGGGCATCGGGAAACACCATATATTTT.

This chain links TRBV11-1 with TRBJ1-1; D is undetermined. Trimming left V 5 bases short and J 7 bases short, with 11 bases between. Germline loops: CDR1 SGHAT, CDR2 FQDESV (reference sequence). The CDR3 contains 12 residues. As DNA, the CDR3 is TGTGCCAGCAGCGCGATACGCGTTGAAGCTTTCTTT. Its protein is CASSAIRVEAFF.

This clonotype was counted only a few times. The chain employs TRBV5-1 and TRBJ1-2; D unclear. This CDR3 is 11 amino acids long. V lost 7 bases to trimming and J lost 7 bases, with 11 bases between them. The germline gives CDR1 SGHRS, CDR2 YFSETQ. CDR3 DNA: TGCGCCAGCGGCTCTACGTCTGGCTACACCTTC. Amino acid sequence: CASGSTSGYTF.

This clonotype was counted many times. V gene TRBV27 combines with J gene TRBJ1-1; tentative D call: TRBD1 (5 bases). Germline V gives CDR1 MNHEY, CDR2 SMNVEV (reference sequence). V lost 1 base and J lost 1, with 10 bases in between. The CDR3 length is 15 residues. The CDR3: CASSLLGETNTEAFF. CDR3 bases: TGTGCCAGCAGTTTATTAGGGGAGACGAACACTGAAGCTTTCTTT.

This clonotype was seen ten or more times. The chain couples TRBV7-2 to TRBJ2-5, with 7 bases lining up with TRBD1. V shed 1 base, J shed 5 bases, and the junction held 4 bases outside the gene matches. This CDR3 region has 14 residues. Germline CDR1 is SGHTA and CDR2 is FQGNSA. The CDR3 sequence is CASSLGGGLETQYF. In DNA, the CDR3 is TGTGCCAGCAGCTTAGGAGGGGGCTTGGAGACCCAGTACTTC.

This clonotype was observed many times. The chain recombines TRBV29-1 with TRBJ2-1; D might be TRBD1 or TRBD2, each matching 5 bases. This CDR3 region has 16 residues. Germline CDR1 reads SQVTM; CDR2 reads ANQGSEA. V gave up 1 base and J gave up 3 bases, with 16 bases separating them. This CDR3 reads CSVEGNRDHSYNEQFF. The CDR3 coding sequence is TGCAGCGTTGAAGGCAACCGGGACCACAGCTACAATGAGCAGTTCTTC.

This clonotype was detected only a few times. The chain recombines TRBV29-1 with TRBJ2-3, with TRBD2 identical over 7 bases. The CDR3 is 15 residues long. Germline CDR1 and CDR2: SQVTM and ANQGSEA. With 2 bases clipped from V and 2 bases from J, the junction kept 7 bases outside the gene matches. The CDR3 is CSVEKPSGSTDTQYF. The CDR3 DNA is TGCAGCGTTGAAAAGCCTAGCGGATCCACAGATACGCAGTATTTT.

This clonotype was detected only a few times. This chain uses TRBV20-1 with TRBJ2-1, with D uncertain. The ends were cut back, 0 bases at V and 4 bases at J, with 7 bases in the middle. The germline V gene has CDR1 DFQATT and CDR2 SNEGSKA (reference sequence). This CDR3 spans 13 amino acids. The DNA of the CDR3 is TGCAGTGCTAGAGAGCCCACATACAATGAGCAGTTCTTC. Translation: CSAREPTYNEQFF.

The chain is built from TRBV7-9 and TRBJ2-7; TRBD2 matches 11 bases. V lost 5 bases, J lost 2 bases, and 5 bases stayed unmatched. The CDR3 covers 15 residues. Germline V gene lookup returns CDR1 SEHNR and CDR2 FQNEAQ (reference sequence). The CDR3 DNA reads TGTGCCAGCAGCCAACTACTAGCGGGGGCCTACGAGCAGTACTTC. Residues: CASSQLLAGAYEQYF.

A few counts support this clonotype. The chain links TRBV12-3 or TRBV12-4 to TRBJ2-3; D uncertain. The V end was cut by 5 bases, the J end by 0 bases, with 12 bases between. The CDR3 totals 15 residues. CDR3 residues: CASSPLTESTDTQYF. Written as DNA, the CDR3 is TGTGCCAGCAGTCCGCTGACTGAAAGCACAGATACGCAGTATTTT.

This clonotype was seen a few times. This chain links TRBV4-1 with TRBJ2-3; 8 bases agree with TRBD2. V was pared by 0 bases and J by 4 bases, with 6 bases of the junction left unmatched. The CDR3 is 16 residues long. CDR1 and CDR2 (germline): MGHRA, YSYEKL. This CDR3 is CASSQEAGATADTQYF. DNA of the CDR3: TGCGCCAGCAGCCAAGAAGCGGGGGCTACGGCAGATACGCAGTATTTT.